These 24 T cell receptor beta chains were sequenced from one sample in a study of cytomegalovirus exposure and HLA in healthy donors. 60 Vbeta and 13 Jbeta primers were used in PCR. Assay used: immunoSEQ multiplex PCR; TCRdb lists only in-frame clones, some missing. Altogether under 200,000 clones are present, about 75% being singletons, with the ten largest covering 6% to 8%. Sample: PBMCs. These receptors were obtained from a male donor in good health and CMV-seropositive.

This chain links TRBV5-1 with TRBJ2-1; 9 bases map to TRBD2. Germline lookup yields CDR1 SGHRS and CDR2 YFSETQ. V shed 0 bases, J shed 3 bases, and the junction held 4 bases outside the gene matches. The CDR3 has 16 residues. The CDR3 is CASSLGGAGGYNEQFF. In DNA form, the CDR3 reads TGCGCCAGCAGCTTGGGAGGAGCGGGGGGCTACAATGAGCAGTTCTTC.

This clone occurred a few times. The same CDR3 arises from other DNA sequences in this sample as well. The rearrangement links TRBV5-1 to TRBJ1-1; D gene ambiguous. This CDR3 contains 12 residues. CDR1 is SGHRS, CDR2 YFSETQ, per germline. Trimming removed 8 bases from V and 4 bases from J, with 12 bases in between. The CDR3 nucleotides read TGCGCCAGTTCAGGTGGAGGCACTGAAGCTTTCTTT. It translates to CASSGGGTEAFF. Full variable domain (outside the CDR3, taken from reference TRBV5-1 and TRBJ1-1): KAGVTQTPRYLIKTRGQQVTLSCSPISGHRSVSWYQQTPGQGLQFLFEYFSETQRNKGNFPGRFSGRQFSNSRSEMNVSTLELGDSALYLCASSGGGTEAFFGQGTRLTVV.

The gene calls are TRBV7-8 and TRBJ2-3; 7 positions agree with TRBD1. Trimming at V came to 1 base and at J to 0 bases, leaving 7 bases not matched to a gene. This CDR3 is built from 17 residues. Germline V gene sequence: CDR1 SGHVS, CDR2 FQNEAQ. The CDR3 protein is CASSLGIRDSSTDTQYF. The CDR3 DNA is TGTGCCAGCAGCTTAGGTATTCGGGACAGCAGCACAGATACGCAGTATTTT.

V is TRBV5-4 and J is TRBJ2-7; 11 bases align to TRBD2. J was trimmed by 4 bases and V by 5 bases; bases with no gene match: 8. This CDR3 spans 15 amino acids. Per the germline V gene, CDR1 is SGHNT and CDR2 is YYREEE (reference sequence). The CDR3 is CASSPPGLADYEQYF. The CDR3 DNA sequence: TGTGCCAGCAGTCCTCCGGGACTAGCGGATTACGAGCAGTACTTC. Full variable domain (outside the CDR3, taken from reference TRBV5-4 and TRBJ2-7): ETGVTQSPTHLIKTRGQQVTLRCSSQSGHNTVSWYQQALGQGPQFIFQYYREEENGRGNFPPRFSGLQFPNYSSELNVNALELDDSALYLCASSPPGLADYEQYFGPGTRLTVT.

The chain links TRBV2 to TRBJ1-3; D not certain. V was cut by 3 bases and J by 0 bases, with 24 bases left in between. The CDR3 extends over 20 amino acids. CDR1 is SNHLY and CDR2 is FYNNEI in the germline V gene. CDR3 region: CASSDPPGIWKNDSGNTIYF. DNA for the CDR3: TGTGCCAGCAGTGATCCCCCGGGTATTTGGAAGAATGACTCTGGAAACACCATATATTTT.

The chain joins TRBV30 to TRBJ2-7, with D possibly TRBD1 on 5 matching bases. Per the germline V gene, CDR1 is GTSNPN and CDR2 is SVGIG (reference sequence). V lost 2 bases and J lost 2, with 13 bases in between. The CDR3 is 14 residues long. The CDR3 loop reads CAWSLGALTYEQYF. In DNA form, the CDR3 reads TGTGCCTGGAGTCTAGGGGCCCTCACCTACGAGCAGTACTTC.

Of note for this clone: One end of the junction is discordant with germline, which a read error may explain. This chain links TRBV2 with TRBJ2-5; the match to TRBD2 covers 10 bases. The CDR3 is 13 amino acids. CDR1 and CDR2 from the germline V gene are SNHLY and FYNNEI. This CDR3 is CASRLAGVEAQYF. The CDR3 DNA reads TGTGCCAGCAGGCTAGCGGGGGTAGAGGCCCAGTACTTC.

This clone has only a few counts. This rearrangement joins TRBV6-6 to TRBJ2-2; D unclear. This CDR3 region has 13 residues. CDR1 MNHNY and CDR2 SVGAGI come from the germline V gene (reference sequence). V lost 5 bases to trimming and J lost 7 bases, with 11 bases between them. CDR3 amino acids: CASSLYSNGELFF. In nucleotides, the CDR3 is TGTGCCAGCAGTCTCTACTCAAACGGGGAGCTGTTTTTT.

Details on this clone: The sample carries other DNA sequences with the same CDR3. The chain employs TRBV9 and TRBJ1-2; D is unresolved. V dropped 4 bases and J dropped 2 bases, with 15 bases sitting between them. The germline gives CDR1 SGDLS, CDR2 YYNGEE. The CDR3 loop spans 15 amino acids. The CDR3 region has the DNA TGTGCCAGCAGCCCTGCCCGGGGTACCAACTATGGCTACACCTTC. Protein: CASSPARGTNYGYTF.

The rearrangement joins TRBV6-1 to TRBJ1-1; TRBD1 matches 9 bases. With 0 bases clipped from V and 5 bases from J, the junction kept 1 base outside the gene matches. This CDR3 region has 14 residues. CDR1 is MNHNS, CDR2 SASEGT, per germline. CDR3 sequence reads: CASSEATGGTEAFF. The DNA for the CDR3 is TGTGCCAGCAGTGAAGCGACAGGGGGGACTGAAGCTTTCTTT.

The rearrangement links TRBV7-6 to TRBJ1-4; perhaps TRBD1 as D (5 bases). The CDR3 consists of 17 residues. Germline V gives CDR1 SGHVS, CDR2 FNYEAQ. The V gene lost 5 bases and the J gene lost 2 bases, with 18 bases spanning the gap. The DNA for the CDR3 is TGTGCCAGCAGCCCCCGGTTAAGGGGATCCACTAATGAAAAACTGTTTTTT. This gives the protein CASSPRLRGSTNEKLFF.

The chain joins TRBV18 to TRBJ1-2; TRBD1 matches at 8 bases. The V and J ends lost 3 bases and 6 bases, in that order; junction bases with no gene match: 9. This CDR3 has 15 residues. Germline V gene sequence: CDR1 KGHSH, CDR2 LQKENI. The CDR3 nucleotides read TGTGCCAGCTCACCGACAGGGGCCCCCAAGCATGGCTACACCTTC. This gives the protein CASSPTGAPKHGYTF. Supplemented by reference TRBV18 and TRBJ1-2, the full variable domain reads NAGVMQNPRHLVRRRGQEARLRCSPMKGHSHVYWYRQLPEEGLKFMVYLQKENIIDESGMPKERFSAEFPKEGPSILRIQQVVRGDSAAYFCASSPTGAPKHGYTFGSGTRLTVV.

This sequence joins TRBV12-5 and TRBJ2-7, with D possibly being TRBD1 (5 bases). This CDR3 region has 13 residues. V was shortened by 8 bases and J by 0 bases, with 11 bases between the two germline ends. Germline V gene lookup returns CDR1 LGHNT and CDR2 FRNRAP. The CDR3 reads CASSATASYEQYF. The CDR3 DNA reads as TGTGCTAGTAGCGCGACAGCCTCCTACGAGCAGTACTTC.

The rearrangement links TRBV4-2 to TRBJ1-1; 11 bases map to TRBD1. The CDR3 totals 16 residues. Germline lookup yields CDR1 LGHNA and CDR2 YNFKEQ. V dropped 4 bases and J dropped 0; count of bases not matched to a gene: 4. The CDR3 DNA follows: TGTGCCAGCAGCCCTCGGACAGGGGGCCTGAACACTGAAGCTTTCTTT. It codes for CASSPRTGGLNTEAFF.

The V gene is TRBV5-1, the J gene TRBJ2-1; D is perhaps TRBD2 (5 bases). This CDR3 region has 14 residues. Trimming left V 4 bases short and J 6 bases short, with 14 bases between. Germline V gene sequence: CDR1 SGHRS, CDR2 YFSETQ. The CDR3 sequence: CASSLLTRGNEQFF. DNA for the CDR3: TGCGCCAGCAGCCTGCTCACTAGAGGCAATGAGCAGTTCTTC.

The CDR3 DNA reads TGTGCCAGCAGCTTCGGGACAGGGACCGAGCAGTACTTC. It is translated as CASSFGTGTEQYF. This chain connects TRBV5-6 to TRBJ2-7, with 9 positions matching TRBD1. This CDR3 region has 13 residues. After removal of 2 bases from V and 6 bases from J, the junction contained 3 bases not matched to a gene. Germline V gene data show CDR1 as SGHDT and CDR2 as YYEEEE.

This chain links TRBV5-6 with TRBJ2-1, with 9 bases fitting TRBD1. This CDR3 comprises 14 residues. Germline lookup yields CDR1 SGHDT and CDR2 YYEEEE. V lost 6 bases to trimming and J lost 7 bases; unmatched junction nucleotides: 8. The DNA of the CDR3 is TGTGCCAGCACCCCGACAGGGGGGAGGAATGAGCAGTTCTTC. Protein: CASTPTGGRNEQFF.

The chain combines TRBV14 with TRBJ1-1, with TRBD1 as a possible D gene (6 bases). Germline loops: CDR1 SGHDN, CDR2 FVKESK. V was clipped by 0 bases and J by 3 bases, with 17 bases between them. CDR3 length: 17 amino acids. The CDR3 protein is CASSQDRGGVYDTEAFF. The CDR3 DNA follows: TGTGCCAGCAGCCAAGATAGGGGGGGGGTTTATGACACTGAAGCTTTCTTT. The full variable domain, completed using reference TRBV14 and TRBJ1-1, is EAGVTQFPSHSVIEKGQTVTLRCDPISGHDNLYWYRRVMGKEIKFLLHFVKESKQDESGMPNNRFLAERTGGTYSTLKVQPAELEDSGVYFCASSQDRGGVYDTEAFFGQGTRLTVV.

This chain joins TRBV6-6 and TRBJ2-7; 8 bases match TRBD1. The CDR3 sequence is 16 residues long. Unmatched junction bases numbered 5, after V lost 0 bases and J lost 1 base. The V gene's germline CDR1 is MNHNY and CDR2 SVGAGI (reference sequence). The CDR3 here is CASSYSQGAGSYEQYF. The CDR3 DNA reads as TGTGCCAGCAGTTACTCCCAGGGGGCGGGGTCCTACGAGCAGTACTTC.

CDR3 protein: CASSPFGQGAGGYTF. The DNA for the CDR3 is TGTGCCAGCAGTCCCTTTGGACAGGGGGCGGGGGGCTACACCTTC. This chain joins TRBV6-1 and TRBJ1-2; TRBD1 aligns across 11 bases. Per the germline V gene, CDR1 is MNHNS and CDR2 is SASEGT. V lost 5 bases and J lost 8; bases outside the gene matches: 10. The CDR3 loop spans 15 amino acids.

This rearrangement joins TRBV5-1 to TRBJ1-1; D possibly corresponds to TRBD1 (5 bases). From germline, CDR1 is SGHRS and CDR2 YFSETQ. The CDR3 consists of 13 residues. Trimming shortened V by 7 bases and J by 5 bases, and 15 bases separated the two germline ends. The CDR3 loop reads CASWGGSRTEAFF. The CDR3 nucleotides read TGCGCCAGCTGGGGGGGGTCGAGAACTGAAGCTTTCTTT.

V usage is TRBV4-3 and J usage is TRBJ2-7, with 8 bases aligning to TRBD1. Germline CDR1 and CDR2: LGHNA and YSLEER. This CDR3 spans 14 amino acids. The junction had 4 bases not matched to a gene; V was cut back by 4 bases and J by 2 bases. CDR3 amino acids: CASSPQGDPYEQYF. The CDR3 DNA reads TGCGCCAGCAGCCCACAGGGGGACCCCTACGAGCAGTACTTC.

This clone occurred a few times. This rearrangement joins TRBV25-1 to TRBJ1-1; TRBD1 agrees at 7 bases. With V trimmed by 6 bases and J by 3 bases, 1 base remained unmatched. Germline-derived CDR1 and CDR2 are MGHDK and SYGVNS. The CDR3 length is 12 residues. The CDR3 nucleotides are TGTGCCAGCAGGCAGGGGGACACTGAAGCTTTCTTT. Translated, it gives CASRQGDTEAFF.

This chain connects TRBV6-5 to TRBJ2-7; 8 positions agree with TRBD2. The CDR3 length is 13 residues. The V segment lost 8 bases and the J segment 7 bases; nucleotides outside the gene matches: 10. In germline, CDR1 is MNHEY, CDR2 SVGAGI. In DNA, the CDR3 is TGTGCCAGCGCGTTCGGGGGGGCGGGGGAGCAGTACTTC. It encodes CASAFGGAGEQYF.